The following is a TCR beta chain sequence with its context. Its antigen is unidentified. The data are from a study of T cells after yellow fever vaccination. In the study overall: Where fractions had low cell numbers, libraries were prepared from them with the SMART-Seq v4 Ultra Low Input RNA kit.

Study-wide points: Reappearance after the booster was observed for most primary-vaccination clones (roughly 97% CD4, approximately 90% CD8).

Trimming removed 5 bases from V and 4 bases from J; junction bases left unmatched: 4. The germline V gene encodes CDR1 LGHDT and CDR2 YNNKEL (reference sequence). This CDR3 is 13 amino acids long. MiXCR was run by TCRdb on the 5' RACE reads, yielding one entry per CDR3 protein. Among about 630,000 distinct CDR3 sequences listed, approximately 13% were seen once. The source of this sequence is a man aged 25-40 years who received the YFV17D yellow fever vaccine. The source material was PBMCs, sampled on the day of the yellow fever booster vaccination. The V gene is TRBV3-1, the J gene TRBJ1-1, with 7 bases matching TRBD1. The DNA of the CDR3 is TGTGCCAGCAGCGAGAACAGGGGCACTGAAGCTTTCTTT. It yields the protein CASSENRGTEAFF.